This T cell receptor (beta chain) was documented in a study of control samples from healthy donors and cancer patients. Looked up from germline, CDR1 is SGHVS and CDR2 is FNYEAQ. There are 16 residues in the CDR3. V was clipped by 4 bases and J by 2 bases; unmatched bases: 10. TCRdb keeps only in-frame clones here, not all; method: immunoSEQ multiplex PCR. The data contain 150,000 to 200,000 clones, approximately 86% of them singletons. V usage is TRBV7-6 and J usage is TRBJ2-5; the match to TRBD1 covers 7 bases. This TCR was recovered from a woman aged 25-40 years in good health. The sequencing input was blood. DNA of the CDR3: TGTGCCAGCAGCTCTCGAACAGGGGTCCCTCAAGAGACCCAGTACTTC. It yields the protein CASSSRTGVPQETQYF.